A single sample gave rise to the 4 T cell receptor beta chains below, sequenced in a study of molecular identifiers for immune sequencing clone quantification. MiXCR, run by TCRdb on the PCR reads, gives a single entry per CDR3 protein. The repertoire holds about 510,000 distinct CDR3 sequences, with around 23% as singletons. Sample: naive CD8+ T cells from blood, with Jurkat cell RNA spiked in. As to subset: FACS-sorted CD8+CD4-CCR7+CD45RA+ naive T cells. The source is a human donor in good health. Some libraries in this study had Jurkat cell RNA spiked in.

Many counts were recorded for this clonotype. The chain carries TRBV12-3 or TRBV12-4 and TRBJ2-3; a possible D gene is TRBD2 (6 bases). Trimming took off 1 base at V and 4 bases at J, with 6 bases between the two ends. The CDR3 has 13 amino acids. CDR3 protein: CASSLVAADTQYF. CDR3 bases: TGTGCCAGCAGTTTAGTAGCGGCAGATACGCAGTATTTT.

This chain joins TRBV27 and TRBJ2-1; D gene ambiguous. This CDR3 region has 13 residues. Germline CDR1 is MNHEY and CDR2 is SMNVEV (reference sequence). Trimming took 5 bases from V and 9 from J, leaving 14 bases between them. The CDR3 region has the DNA TGTGCCAGCAGTCCCGGACGCGACCTTGAGCAGTTCTTC. It translates to CASSPGRDLEQFF.

This chain links TRBV27 with TRBJ2-7, with D uncertain. Germline CDR1 MNHEY, CDR2 SMNVEV (reference sequence). This CDR3 is built from 14 residues. Between the trimmed V and J ends, which lost 4 bases and 7 bases, there was a span of 17 bases. CDR3 nucleotides: TGTGCCAGCAGTTCGCTTACTGGTCCTGGGGAGCAGTACTTC. This gives the protein CASSSLTGPGEQYF.

This clonotype was counted once. The V and J genes are TRBV4-3 and TRBJ1-3, with D unclear. CDR1 is LGHNA, CDR2 YSLEER, per germline. This CDR3 has 16 amino acids. Trimming took off 0 bases at V and 2 bases at J, with 11 bases between the two ends. The CDR3 reads CASSQENGPPGNTIYF. CDR3 coding DNA: TGCGCCAGCAGCCAAGAAAACGGTCCTCCTGGAAACACCATATATTTT.